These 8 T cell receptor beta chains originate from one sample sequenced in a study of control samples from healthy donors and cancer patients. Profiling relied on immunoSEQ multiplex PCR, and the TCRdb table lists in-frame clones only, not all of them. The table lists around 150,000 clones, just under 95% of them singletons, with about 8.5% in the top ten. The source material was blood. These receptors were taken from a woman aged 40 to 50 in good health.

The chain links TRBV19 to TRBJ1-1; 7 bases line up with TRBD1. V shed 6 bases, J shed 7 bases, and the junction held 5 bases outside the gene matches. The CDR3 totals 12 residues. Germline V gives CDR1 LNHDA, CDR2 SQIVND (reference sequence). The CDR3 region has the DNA TGTGCCAGTAGGCGGGACAGCTATGAAGCTTTCTTT. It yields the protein CASRRDSYEAFF. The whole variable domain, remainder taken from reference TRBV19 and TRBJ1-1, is DGGITQSPKYLFRKEGQNVTLSCEQNLNHDAMYWYRQDPGQGLRLIYYSQIVNDFQKGDIAEGYSVSREKKESFPLTVTSAQKNPTAFYLCASRRDSYEAFFGQGTRLTVV.

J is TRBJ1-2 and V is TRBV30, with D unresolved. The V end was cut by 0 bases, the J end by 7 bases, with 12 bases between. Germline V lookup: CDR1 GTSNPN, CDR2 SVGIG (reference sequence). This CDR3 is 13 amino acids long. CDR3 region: CAWSVGIGGGYTF. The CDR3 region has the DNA TGTGCCTGGAGTGTGGGAATAGGAGGTGGCTACACCTTC.

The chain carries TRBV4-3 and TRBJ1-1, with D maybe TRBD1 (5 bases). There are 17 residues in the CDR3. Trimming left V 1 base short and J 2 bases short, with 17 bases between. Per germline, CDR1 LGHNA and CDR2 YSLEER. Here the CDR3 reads CASSQVEARQKNTEAFF. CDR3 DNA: TGCGCCAGCAGCCAAGTCGAGGCGAGACAGAAAAACACTGAAGCTTTCTTT.

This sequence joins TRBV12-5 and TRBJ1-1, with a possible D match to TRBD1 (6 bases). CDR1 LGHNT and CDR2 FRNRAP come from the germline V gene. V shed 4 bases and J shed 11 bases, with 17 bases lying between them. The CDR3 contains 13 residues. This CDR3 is CASGSTGGLDAFF. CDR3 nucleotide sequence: TGTGCTAGTGGTTCGACAGGCGGGCTTGATGCTTTCTTT.

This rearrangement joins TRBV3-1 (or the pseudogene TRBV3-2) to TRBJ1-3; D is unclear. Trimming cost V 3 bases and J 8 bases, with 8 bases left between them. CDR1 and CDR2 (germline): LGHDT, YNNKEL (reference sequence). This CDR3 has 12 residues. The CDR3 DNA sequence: TGTGCCAGCAGCCAGGACGGGTACACCATATATTTT. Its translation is CASSQDGYTIYF.

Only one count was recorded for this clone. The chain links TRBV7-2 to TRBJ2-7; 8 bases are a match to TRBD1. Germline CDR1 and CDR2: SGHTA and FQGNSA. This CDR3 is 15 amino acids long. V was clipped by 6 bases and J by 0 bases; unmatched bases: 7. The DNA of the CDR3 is TGTGCCAGCAGGCCCACAGGGGGTAACTCCTACGAGCAGTACTTC. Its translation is CASRPTGGNSYEQYF. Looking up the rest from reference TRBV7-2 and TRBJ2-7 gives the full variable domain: GAGVSQSPSNKVTEKGKDVELRCDPISGHTALYWYRQSLGQGLEFLIYFQGNSAPDKSGLPSDRFSAERTGGSVSTLTIQRTQQEDSAVYLCASRPTGGNSYEQYFGPGTRLTVT.

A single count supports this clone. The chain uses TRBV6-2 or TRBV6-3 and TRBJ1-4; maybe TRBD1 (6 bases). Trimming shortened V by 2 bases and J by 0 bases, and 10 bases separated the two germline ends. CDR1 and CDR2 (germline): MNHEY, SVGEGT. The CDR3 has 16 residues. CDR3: CASSYGQLATNEKLFF. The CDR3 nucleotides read TGTGCCAGCAGTTACGGACAGCTTGCAACTAATGAAAAACTGTTTTTT.

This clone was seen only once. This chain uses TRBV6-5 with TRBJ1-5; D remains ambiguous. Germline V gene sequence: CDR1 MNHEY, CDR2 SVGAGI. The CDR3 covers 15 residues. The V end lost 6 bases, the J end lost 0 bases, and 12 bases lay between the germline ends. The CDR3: CASSLHRNSNQPQHF. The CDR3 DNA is TGTGCCAGCAGCCTCCACAGAAATAGCAATCAGCCCCAGCATTTT.